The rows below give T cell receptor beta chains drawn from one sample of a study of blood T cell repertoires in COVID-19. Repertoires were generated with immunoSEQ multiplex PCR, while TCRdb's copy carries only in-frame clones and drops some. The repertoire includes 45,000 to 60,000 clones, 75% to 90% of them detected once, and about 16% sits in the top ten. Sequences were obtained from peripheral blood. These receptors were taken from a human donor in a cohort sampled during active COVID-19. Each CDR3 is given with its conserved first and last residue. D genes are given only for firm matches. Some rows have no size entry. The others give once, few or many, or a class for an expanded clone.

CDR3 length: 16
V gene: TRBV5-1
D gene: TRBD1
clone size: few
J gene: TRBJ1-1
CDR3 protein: CASSQGSRDRATEAFF
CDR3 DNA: TGCGCCAGCAGCCAGGGGTCCCGGGACAGGGCCACTGAAGCTTTCTTT

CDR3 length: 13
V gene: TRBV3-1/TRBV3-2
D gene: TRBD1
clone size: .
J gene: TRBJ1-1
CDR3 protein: CASSQTGTGVAFF
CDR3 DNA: TGTGCCAGCAGCCAAACCGGGACAGGGGTAGCTTTCTTT

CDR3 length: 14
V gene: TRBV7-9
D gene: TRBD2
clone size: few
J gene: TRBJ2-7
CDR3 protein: CASSLGTSLDEQYF
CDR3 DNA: TGTGCCAGCAGCCTCGGGACTAGCTTGGACGAGCAGTACTTC

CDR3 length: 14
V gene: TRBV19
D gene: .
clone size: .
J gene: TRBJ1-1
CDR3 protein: CASSIQIRGGEAFF
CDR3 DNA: TGTGCCAGTAGTATACAGATCCGGGGAGGTGAAGCTTTCTTT

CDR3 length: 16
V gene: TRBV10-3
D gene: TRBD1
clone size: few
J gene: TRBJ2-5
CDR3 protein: CAISAGDRVPQETQYF
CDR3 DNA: TGTGCCATCAGTGCGGGTGACAGGGTCCCCCAAGAGACCCAGTACTTC

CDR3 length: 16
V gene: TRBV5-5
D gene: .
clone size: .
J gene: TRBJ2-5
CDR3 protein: CASSFLVLSGQETQYF
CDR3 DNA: TGTGCCAGCAGCTTTCTGGTTCTGAGCGGCCAAGAGACCCAGTACTTC

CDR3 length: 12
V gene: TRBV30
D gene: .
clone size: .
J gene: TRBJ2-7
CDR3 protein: CAWSVTGSEQYF
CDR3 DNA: TGTGCCTGGAGTGTGACCGGGAGCGAGCAGTACTTC

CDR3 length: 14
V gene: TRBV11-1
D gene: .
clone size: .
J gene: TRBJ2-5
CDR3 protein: CASSFGNSKETQYF
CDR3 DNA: TGTGCCAGCAGCTTTGGTAATAGCAAGGAGACCCAGTACTTC

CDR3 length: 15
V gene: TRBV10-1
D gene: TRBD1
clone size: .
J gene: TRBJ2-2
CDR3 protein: CASIDRALNTGELFF
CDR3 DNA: TGCGCCAGCATCGACAGGGCACTGAACACCGGGGAGCTGTTTTTT

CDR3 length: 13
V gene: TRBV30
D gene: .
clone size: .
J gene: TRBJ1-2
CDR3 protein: CAWSGQPNYGYTF
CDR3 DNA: TGTGCCTGGAGTGGACAGCCAAACTATGGCTACACCTTC

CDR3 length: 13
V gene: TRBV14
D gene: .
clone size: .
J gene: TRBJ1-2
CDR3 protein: CASSPSGREGYTF
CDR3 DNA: TGTGCCAGCAGCCCTTCAGGTCGGGAGGGCTACACCTTC

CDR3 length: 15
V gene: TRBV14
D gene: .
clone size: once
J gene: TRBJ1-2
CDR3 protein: CASSQDYTGSYGYTF
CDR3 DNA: TGTGCCAGCAGCCAAGATTATACAGGGAGCTATGGCTACACCTTC

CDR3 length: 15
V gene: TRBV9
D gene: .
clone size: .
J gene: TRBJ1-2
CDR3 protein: CASSATVQGGYGYTF
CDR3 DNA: TGTGCCAGCAGCGCTACCGTCCAGGGAGGCTATGGCTACACCTTC

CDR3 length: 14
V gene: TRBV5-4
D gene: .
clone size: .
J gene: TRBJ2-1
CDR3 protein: CASSLEGGSNEQFF
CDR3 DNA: TGTGCCAGCAGCTTGGAGGGGGGGAGCAATGAGCAGTTCTTC

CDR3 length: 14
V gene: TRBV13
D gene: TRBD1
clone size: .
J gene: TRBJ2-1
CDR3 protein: CASSPPGQVDEQFF
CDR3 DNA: TGTGCCAGCAGCCCTCCGGGACAGGTTGATGAGCAGTTCTTC

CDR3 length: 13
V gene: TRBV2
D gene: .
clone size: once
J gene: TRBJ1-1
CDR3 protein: CASRLYRESEAFF
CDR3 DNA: TGTGCCAGCAGGCTTTACCGTGAGTCTGAAGCTTTCTTT

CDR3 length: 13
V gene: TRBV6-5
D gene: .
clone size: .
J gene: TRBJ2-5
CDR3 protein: CASSYGERETQYF
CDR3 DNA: TGTGCCAGCAGTTATGGAGAGAGAGAGACCCAGTACTTC

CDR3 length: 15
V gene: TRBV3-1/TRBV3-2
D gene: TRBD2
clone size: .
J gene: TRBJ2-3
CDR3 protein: CASSFAGGGRDTQYF
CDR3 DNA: TGTGCCAGCAGTTTCGCGGGAGGGGGCAGAGATACGCAGTATTTT

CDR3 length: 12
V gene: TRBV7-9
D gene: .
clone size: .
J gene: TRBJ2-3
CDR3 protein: CASSQQGSREYF
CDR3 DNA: TGTGCCAGCAGTCAACAGGGTAGTAGGGAGTATTTT

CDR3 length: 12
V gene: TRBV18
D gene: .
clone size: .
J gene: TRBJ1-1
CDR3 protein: CASSRGVFEAFF
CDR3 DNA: TGTGCCAGCTCCCGTGGAGTGTTTGAAGCTTTCTTT

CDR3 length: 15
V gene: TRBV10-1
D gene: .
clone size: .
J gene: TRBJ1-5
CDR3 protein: CASTLRRLSNQPQHF
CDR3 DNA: TGCGCCAGCACCCTTAGGAGGTTGAGCAATCAGCCCCAGCATTTT

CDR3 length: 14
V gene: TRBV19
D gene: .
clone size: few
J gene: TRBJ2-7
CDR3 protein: CASSFSGHNYEQYF
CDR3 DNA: TGTGCCAGTAGTTTCTCGGGACACAACTACGAGCAGTACTTC

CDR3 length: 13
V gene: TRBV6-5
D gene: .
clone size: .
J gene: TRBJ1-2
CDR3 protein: CASSLWATYGYTF
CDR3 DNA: TGTGCCAGCAGCCTTTGGGCAACTTATGGCTACACCTTC

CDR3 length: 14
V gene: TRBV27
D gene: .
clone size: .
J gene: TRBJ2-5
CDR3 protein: CASRPQGFQETQYF
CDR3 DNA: TGTGCCAGCAGACCCCAGGGGTTCCAAGAGACCCAGTACTTC

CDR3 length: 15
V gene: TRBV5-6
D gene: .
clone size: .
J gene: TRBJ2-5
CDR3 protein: CASSFPGAQEETQYF
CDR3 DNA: TGTGCCAGCAGCTTTCCAGGGGCGCAGGAAGAGACCCAGTACTTC

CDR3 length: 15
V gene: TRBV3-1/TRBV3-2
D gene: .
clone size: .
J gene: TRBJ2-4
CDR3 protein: CASSQAVGARNIQYF
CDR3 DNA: TGTGCCAGCAGCCAAGCGGTGGGGGCACGGAACATTCAGTACTTC

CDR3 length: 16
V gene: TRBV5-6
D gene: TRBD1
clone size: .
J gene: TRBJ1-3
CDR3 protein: CASSTGTGGTGNTIYF
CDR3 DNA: TGTGCCAGCAGTACCGGGACAGGGGGCACTGGAAACACCATATATTTT

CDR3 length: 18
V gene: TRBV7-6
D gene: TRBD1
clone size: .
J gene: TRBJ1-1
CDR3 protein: CASSPTGTGGPMNTEAFF
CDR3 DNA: TGTGCCAGCAGCCCGACCGGGACAGGGGGCCCAATGAACACTGAAGCTTTCTTT

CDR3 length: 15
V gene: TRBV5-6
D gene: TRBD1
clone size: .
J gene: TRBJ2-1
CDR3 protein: CASRLTGGRYNEQFF
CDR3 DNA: TGTGCCAGCAGGCTGACAGGGGGGAGATACAATGAGCAGTTCTTC

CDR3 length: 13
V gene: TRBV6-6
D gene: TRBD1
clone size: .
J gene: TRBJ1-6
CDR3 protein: CASSSQTGNDLHF
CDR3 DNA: TGTGCCAGCAGTTCCCAGACAGGGAATGATCTCCACTTT

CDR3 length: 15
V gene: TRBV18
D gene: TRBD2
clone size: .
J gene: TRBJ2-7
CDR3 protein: CASSPGLAVLYEQYF
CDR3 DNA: TGTGCCAGCTCACCGGGACTAGCGGTTCTCTACGAGCAGTACTTC

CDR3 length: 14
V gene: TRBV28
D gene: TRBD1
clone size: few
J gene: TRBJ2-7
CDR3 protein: CASSLTGTAYEQYF
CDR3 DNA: TGTGCCAGCAGTTTGACCGGGACAGCCTACGAGCAGTACTTC

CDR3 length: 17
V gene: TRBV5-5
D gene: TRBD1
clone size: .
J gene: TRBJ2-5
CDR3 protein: CASSITPGTGPRETQYF
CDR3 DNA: TGTGCCAGCAGCATCACTCCCGGGACAGGGCCACGGGAGACCCAGTACTTC

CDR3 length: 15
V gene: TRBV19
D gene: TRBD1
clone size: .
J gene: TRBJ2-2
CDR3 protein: CASAPRQGADGELFF
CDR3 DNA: TGTGCCAGTGCACCCCGACAGGGGGCCGACGGGGAGCTGTTTTTT

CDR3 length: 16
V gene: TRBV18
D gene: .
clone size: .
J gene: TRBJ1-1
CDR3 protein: CASSPFEVSRTNEAFF
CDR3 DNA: TGTGCCAGCTCACCATTTGAGGTATCGAGAACCAATGAAGCTTTCTTT

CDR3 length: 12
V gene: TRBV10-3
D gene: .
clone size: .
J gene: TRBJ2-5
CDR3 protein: CAITADQETQYF
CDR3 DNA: TGTGCCATCACGGCGGACCAAGAGACCCAGTACTTC

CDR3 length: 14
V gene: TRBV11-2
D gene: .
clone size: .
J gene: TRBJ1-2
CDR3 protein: CASSLVQGSYGYTF
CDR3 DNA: TGTGCCAGCAGCTTAGTGCAGGGCAGCTATGGCTACACCTTC

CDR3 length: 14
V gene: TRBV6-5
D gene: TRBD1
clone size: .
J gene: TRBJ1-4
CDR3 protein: CASRPGTGSEKLFF
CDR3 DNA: TGTGCCAGCAGGCCCGGGACAGGGTCTGAAAAACTGTTTTTT

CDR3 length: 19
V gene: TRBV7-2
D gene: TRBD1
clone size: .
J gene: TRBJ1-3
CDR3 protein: CASSSRDRPRLSSGNTIYF
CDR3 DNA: TGTGCCAGCAGCTCAAGGGACAGGCCTAGACTAAGCTCTGGAAACACCATATATTTT

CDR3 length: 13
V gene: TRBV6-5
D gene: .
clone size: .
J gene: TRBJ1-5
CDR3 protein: CASRTEPNQPQHF
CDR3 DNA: TGTGCCAGTAGGACAGAGCCTAATCAGCCCCAGCATTTT

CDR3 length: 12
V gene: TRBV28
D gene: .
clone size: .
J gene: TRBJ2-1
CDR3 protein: CASNNHPGEQFF
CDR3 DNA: TGTGCCAGCAATAACCACCCAGGTGAGCAGTTCTTC

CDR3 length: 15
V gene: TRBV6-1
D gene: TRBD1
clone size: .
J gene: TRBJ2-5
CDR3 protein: CASSQASRQGQTQYF
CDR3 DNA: TGTGCCAGCAGTCAAGCATCCCGACAGGGACAGACCCAGTACTTC

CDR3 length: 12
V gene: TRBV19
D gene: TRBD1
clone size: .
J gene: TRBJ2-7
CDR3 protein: CASRDRVGEQYF
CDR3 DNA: TGTGCCAGTCGGGACAGGGTCGGCGAGCAGTACTTC

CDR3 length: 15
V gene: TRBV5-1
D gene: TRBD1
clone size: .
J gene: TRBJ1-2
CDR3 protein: CASSLVGTQGDGYTF
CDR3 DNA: TGCGCCAGCAGCTTAGTCGGGACACAGGGGGATGGCTACACCTTC

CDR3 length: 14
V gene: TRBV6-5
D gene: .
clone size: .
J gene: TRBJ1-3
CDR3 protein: CASSYASSGNTIYF
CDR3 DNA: TGTGCCAGCAGTTACGCGAGCTCTGGAAACACCATATATTTT

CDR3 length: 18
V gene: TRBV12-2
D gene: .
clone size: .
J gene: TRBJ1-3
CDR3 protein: CASRLTRSSGHRRDTIYF
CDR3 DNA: TGTGCAAGTCGCTTGACACGCTCCTCGGGACATAGACGAGACACCATATATTTT

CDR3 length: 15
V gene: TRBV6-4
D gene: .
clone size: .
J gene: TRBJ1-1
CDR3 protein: CASSRTADLNTEAFF
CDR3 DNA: TGTGCCAGCAGCCGGACAGCCGACCTGAACACTGAAGCTTTCTTT

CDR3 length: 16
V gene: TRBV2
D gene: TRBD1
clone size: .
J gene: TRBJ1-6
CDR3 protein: CASRPETGQRNSPLHF
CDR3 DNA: TGTGCCAGCAGACCTGAAACGGGACAGAGAAATTCACCCCTCCACTTT

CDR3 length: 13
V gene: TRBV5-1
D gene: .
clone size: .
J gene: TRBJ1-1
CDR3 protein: CASSLAGRTEAFF
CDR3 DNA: TGCGCCAGCAGCTTGGCAGGGCGCACTGAAGCTTTCTTT

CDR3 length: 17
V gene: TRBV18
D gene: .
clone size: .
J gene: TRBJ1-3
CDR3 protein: CASSPNMRPSSGNTIYF
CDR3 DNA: TGTGCCAGCTCACCAAACATGAGGCCAAGCTCTGGAAACACCATATATTTT

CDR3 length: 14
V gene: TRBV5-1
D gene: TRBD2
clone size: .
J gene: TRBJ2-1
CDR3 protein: CASSQPGLEDEQFF
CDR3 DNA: TGCGCCAGCAGCCAGCCGGGACTAGAAGATGAGCAGTTCTTC

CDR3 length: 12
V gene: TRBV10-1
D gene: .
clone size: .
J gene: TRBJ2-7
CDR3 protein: CASSHGSYEQYF
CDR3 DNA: TGCGCCAGCAGCCACGGGAGCTACGAGCAGTACTTC

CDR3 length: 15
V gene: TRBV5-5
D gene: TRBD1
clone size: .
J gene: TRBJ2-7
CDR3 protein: CASSLILGTGDEQYF
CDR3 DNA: TGTGCCAGCAGCTTGATCCTCGGGACAGGGGACGAGCAGTACTTC

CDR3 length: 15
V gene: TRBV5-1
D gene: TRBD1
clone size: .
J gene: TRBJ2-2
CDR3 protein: CASSYDRGNTGELFF
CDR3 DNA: TGCGCCAGTTCCTACGACAGGGGCAACACCGGGGAGCTGTTTTTT

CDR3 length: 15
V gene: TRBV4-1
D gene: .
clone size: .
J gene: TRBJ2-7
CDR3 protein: CASSQGPQGYYEQYF
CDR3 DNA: TGCGCCAGCAGCCAAGGGCCGCAGGGTTACTACGAGCAGTACTTC

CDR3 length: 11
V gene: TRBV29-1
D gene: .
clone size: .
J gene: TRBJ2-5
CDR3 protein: CSVEVSETQYF
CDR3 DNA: TGCAGCGTTGAAGTCTCGGAGACCCAGTACTTC